Presented here are 7 T cell receptor beta chains from one specimen sequenced in a study of cytomegalovirus exposure and HLA in healthy donors. The study ran its PCR with 60 Vbeta and 13 Jbeta primers. Produced via immunoSEQ multiplex PCR; TCRdb's table is partial and in-frame only. Of some 150,000 clones listed, about 83% are singletons. The material sequenced was PBMCs. These receptors all come from a woman between 40 and 55 years old in good health and CMV-seronegative.

This rearrangement joins TRBV6-1 to TRBJ1-1; TRBD1 is a possible D gene (6 bases). The CDR3 extends over 11 amino acids. Germline V gives CDR1 MNHNS, CDR2 SASEGT. The CDR3 nucleotides are TGTGCTAGCGCCGCGGGGGGCTCAGCTTTCTTT. Translation: CASAAGGSAFF.

The chain has TRBV7-8 and TRBJ2-3; perhaps TRBD1 as D (6 bases). The CDR3 totals 15 residues. Germline V gives CDR1 SGHVS, CDR2 FQNEAQ. The V end was cut by 1 base, the J end by 5 bases, with 13 bases between. CDR3 DNA sequence: TGTGCCAGCAGCTTAGGAGGTGGACAGCTAGATACGCAGTATTTT. Protein: CASSLGGGQLDTQYF.

This chain connects TRBV10-3 to TRBJ2-3; D is possibly TRBD1 (5 bases). V was clipped by 0 bases and J by 4 bases, with 20 bases between them. The CDR3 spans 18 residues. Germline assignment: CDR1 ENHRY and CDR2 SYGVKD. The CDR3 here is CAISESLSRASLSDTQYF. CDR3 DNA: TGTGCCATCAGTGAGTCGTTAAGCAGGGCCTCTCTCTCAGATACGCAGTATTTT.

The chain joins TRBV6-6 to TRBJ1-1; a weak D match, TRBD1 (5 bases). Per the germline V gene, CDR1 is MNHNY and CDR2 is SVGAGI (reference sequence). The CDR3 has 13 amino acids. V was cut by 4 bases and J by 2 bases, with 8 bases left in between. CDR3 residues: CASSSTGNTEAFF. CDR3 in DNA: TGTGCCAGCAGTTCTACAGGTAACACTGAAGCTTTCTTT.

The chain links TRBV7-9 to TRBJ2-3, with a possible D match to TRBD2 (6 bases). The germline CDR1 and CDR2 sequences are SEHNR and FQNEAQ (reference sequence). CDR3 length: 15 amino acids. Trimming stripped 1 base from V and 2 bases from J, with 10 bases between. The CDR3: CASSLGTGDTDTQYF. The CDR3, as DNA: TGTGCCAGCAGCTTAGGTACGGGGGACACAGATACGCAGTATTTT. Looking up the rest from reference TRBV7-9 and TRBJ2-3 gives the full variable domain: DTGVSQNPRHKITKRGQNVTFRCDPISEHNRLYWYRQTLGQGPEFLTYFQNEAQLEKSRLLSDRFSAERPKGSFSTLEIQRTEQGDSAMYLCASSLGTGDTDTQYFGPGTRLTVL.

This chain connects TRBV7-6 to TRBJ1-6; D uncertain. Germline V gene sequence: CDR1 SGHVS, CDR2 FNYEAQ. V was clipped by 1 base and J by 4 bases, with 14 bases between them. The CDR3 has 17 residues. The DNA of the CDR3 is TGTGCCAGCAGCTTAGAAACATCTGATTTTTATAATTCACCCCTCCACTTT. It yields the protein CASSLETSDFYNSPLHF.

The rearrangement joins TRBV5-1 to TRBJ2-1; D is undetermined. CDR3 size: 16 residues. V was cut by 4 bases and J by 1 base, with 15 bases left in between. Germline V lookup: CDR1 SGHRS, CDR2 YFSETQ. The CDR3 DNA reads as TGCGCCAGCAGCCCCCTGCCTGGCTCGTCCTACAATGAGCAGTTCTTC. Protein product: CASSPLPGSSYNEQFF.